Shown below are 8 T cell receptor beta chains from a single sample sequenced in a study of T cells in Graves' hyperthyroidism and ophthalmopathy. TCR beta CDR3 regions were amplified from RNA. A first-round RT-PCR of the TCR CDR3 used the HTBI primer set. MiXCR, applied by TCRdb to the multiplex PCR reads, yields one record per CDR3 protein. This sample yields 490,000 or so distinct CDR3 sequences, of which roughly 16% are seen a single time; about 31% belongs to the top ten. Sequenced material: blood. These receptor sequences come from a woman aged 25 to 45 with Graves' ophthalmopathy.

This clonotype came up many times. V gene TRBV27 combines with J gene TRBJ2-1; possibly TRBD1 for D (5 bases). V lost 0 bases, J lost 8 bases, and 8 bases lay in between. There are 13 residues in the CDR3. In germline, CDR1 is MNHEY, CDR2 SMNVEV (reference sequence). DNA of the CDR3: TGTGCCAGCAGTTTATCGTGGGGCTATGAGCAGTTCTTC. Its protein product is CASSLSWGYEQFF.

This clonotype showed up many times. CDR3 DNA: TGTGCCAGCAGCTTAGCCAGGGGAGGAGGTTACGAGCAGTACTTC. Its translation is CASSLARGGGYEQYF. The chain links TRBV11-1 to TRBJ2-7; D tentatively fits TRBD1 or TRBD2 (6 bases each). Germline-derived CDR1 and CDR2 are SGHAT and FQDESV (reference sequence). The length of the CDR3 is 15 residues. With 0 bases removed from V and 4 bases from J, the gap between germline ends came to 13 bases. Filled out from reference TRBV11-1 and TRBJ2-7, the complete variable domain reads EAEVAQSPRYKITEKSQAVAFWCDPISGHATLYWYRQILGQGPELLVQFQDESVVDDSQLPKDRFSAERLKGVDSTLKIQPAELGDSAMYLCASSLARGGGYEQYFGPGTRLTVT.

Many counts were recorded for this clonotype. The chain joins TRBV20-1 to TRBJ2-7; 7 bases agree with TRBD1. Germline CDR1 DFQATT, CDR2 SNEGSKA (reference sequence). Germline trimming cut 3 bases from V and 1 base from J; bases unmatched to any gene: 6. The CDR3 covers 14 residues. CDR3 amino acids: CSARSTTGSYEQYF. The CDR3 bases are TGCAGTGCTAGGTCGACGACAGGGTCCTACGAGCAGTACTTC.

The gene calls are TRBV2 and TRBJ2-3; 12 nucleotides agree with TRBD2. The CDR3 runs to 20 residues. The V and J ends lost 3 bases and 6 bases, in that order; junction bases with no gene match: 19. Germline CDR1 is SNHLY and CDR2 is FYNNEI. DNA for the CDR3: TGTGCCAGCAGTGAGATACTAGCGGGAGGACACGACGGGGGGAAGGATACGCAGTATTTT. It encodes CASSEILAGGHDGGKDTQYF. The full variable domain, with the rest looked up from reference TRBV2 and TRBJ2-3, is EPEVTQTPSHQVTQMGQEVILRCVPISNHLYFYWYRQILGQKVEFLVSFYNNEISEKSEIFDDQFSVERPDGSNFTLKIRSTKLEDSAMYFCASSEILAGGHDGGKDTQYFGPGTRLTVL.

This clonotype was seen ten or more times. The chain is built from TRBV28 and TRBJ2-1; maybe TRBD1 (5 bases). The CDR3 spans 11 residues. V lost 9 bases and J 8 bases, leaving 11 bases between the germline ends. Germline V lookup: CDR1 MDHEN, CDR2 SYDVKM. The CDR3 protein is CASATVHEQFF. DNA for the CDR3: TGTGCCAGTGCGACAGTCCATGAGCAGTTCTTC.

This clonotype has a count of ten or more. The rearrangement links TRBV3-1 to TRBJ2-3; 7 positions agree with TRBD2. Germline V lookup: CDR1 LGHDT, CDR2 YNNKEL (reference sequence). The CDR3 is made up of 15 amino acids. V was clipped by 5 bases and J by 2 bases; unmatched bases: 7. The CDR3 bases are TGTGCCAGCAGCTTAACTAGCGCCTACACAGATACGCAGTATTTT. It is translated as CASSLTSAYTDTQYF.

This clonotype has ten or more counts. Germline is not matched at one junction end, which may reflect a read error. The genes are TRBV7-2 and TRBJ2-1; maybe TRBD2 (6 bases). Germline V gene lookup returns CDR1 SGHTA and CDR2 FQGNSA. This CDR3 has 15 amino acids. CDR3 bases: TGTGCCAGTGCCACTACCGCGGGGTCCTTCAATGAGCAGTTCTTC. Translated: CASATTAGSFNEQFF.

The chain links TRBV4-1 to TRBJ2-4; 13 bases map to TRBD2. The trim removed 4 bases at V and 3 bases at J, leaving 9 bases unmatched. The CDR3 is 18 amino acids. Germline loops: CDR1 MGHRA, CDR2 YSYEKL. CDR3 sequence: CASSRTWTSGSNKNIQYF. CDR3 coding DNA: TGCGCCAGCAGCCGAACCTGGACTAGCGGGAGTAACAAAAACATTCAGTACTTC.